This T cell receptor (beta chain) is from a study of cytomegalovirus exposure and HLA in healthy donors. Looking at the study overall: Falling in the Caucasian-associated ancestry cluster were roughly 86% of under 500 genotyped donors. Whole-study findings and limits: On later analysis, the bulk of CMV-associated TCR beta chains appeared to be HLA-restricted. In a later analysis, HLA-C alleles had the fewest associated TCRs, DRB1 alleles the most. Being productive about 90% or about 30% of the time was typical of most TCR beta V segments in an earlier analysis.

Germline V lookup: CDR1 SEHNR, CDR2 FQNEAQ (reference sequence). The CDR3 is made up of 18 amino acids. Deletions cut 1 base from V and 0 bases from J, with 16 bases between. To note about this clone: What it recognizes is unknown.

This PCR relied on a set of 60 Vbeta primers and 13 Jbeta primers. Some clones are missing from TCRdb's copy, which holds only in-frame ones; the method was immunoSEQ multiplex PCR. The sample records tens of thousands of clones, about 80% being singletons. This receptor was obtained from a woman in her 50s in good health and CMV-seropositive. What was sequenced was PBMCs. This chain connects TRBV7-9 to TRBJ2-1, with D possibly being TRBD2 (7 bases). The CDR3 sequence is CASSLVGGPPSSYNEQFF. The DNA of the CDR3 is TGTGCCAGCAGCTTAGTCGGGGGGCCCCCAAGCTCCTACAATGAGCAGTTCTTC.